The clone carrying this TCR beta chain has at least ten counts. Its antigen is not identified. The source of the sample is a study of CD8 T cells in ankylosing spondylitis. Study-level findings and limits: Disease-linked clones bore a CD8+ phenotype and were relatively rare in peripheral blood. Seemingly distinctive of ankylosing spondylitis blood was a TCR beta motif formed by eight highly homologous variants. There was reportedly significant enrichment of clones that were disease-linked in matched ankylosing spondylitis synovial fluid. Earlier literature documents some of the motif variants in reactive arthritis synovial fluid and blood.

TCRdb re-analysed the 5' RACE reads in MiXCR, keeping a single row per CDR3 protein. The sample has 130,000 or so distinct CDR3 sequences; 6% to 8.5% are singletons. The receptor was derived from a male donor with ankylosing spondylitis or in good health (not recorded which). The sample taken for sequencing was blood, either unsorted or a sorted T cell fraction (not recorded which).

Written as DNA, the CDR3 is TGCAGCGTTGGGGGGACCGGTCTCGCTTTCTTT. The encoded protein is CSVGGTGLAFF. The chain uses TRBV29-1 and TRBJ1-1; a possible D gene is TRBD1 (5 bases). Germline V gene data show CDR1 as SQVTM and CDR2 as ANQGSEA. Deletions cut 4 bases from V and 11 bases from J, with 14 bases between. The CDR3 has 11 residues.